The TCR beta chain under discussion was sequenced for a study of T cell changes during pregnancy in multiple sclerosis. Here immunoSEQ multiplex PCR was the method, and the copy in TCRdb shows in-frame clones only, minus some. The sample lists roughly 15,000 clones, roughly 86% occurring once. V dropped 3 bases and J dropped 3; count of bases not matched to a gene: 3. Germline loops: CDR1 WSHSY, CDR2 SAAADI. CDR3 length: 16 amino acids. The chain is built from TRBV10-2 and TRBJ1-4; TRBD1 aligns across 11 bases. The receptor comes from a female donor in good health, enrolled as a control in a pregnancy study. This sample comprised CD8+ T cells from peripheral blood mononuclear cells, obtained in the second trimester of pregnancy. CDR3 amino acids: CASSDGQGAPNEKLFF. The CDR3 nucleotides are TGCGCCAGCAGTGACGGACAGGGGGCCCCTAATGAAAAACTGTTTTTT.